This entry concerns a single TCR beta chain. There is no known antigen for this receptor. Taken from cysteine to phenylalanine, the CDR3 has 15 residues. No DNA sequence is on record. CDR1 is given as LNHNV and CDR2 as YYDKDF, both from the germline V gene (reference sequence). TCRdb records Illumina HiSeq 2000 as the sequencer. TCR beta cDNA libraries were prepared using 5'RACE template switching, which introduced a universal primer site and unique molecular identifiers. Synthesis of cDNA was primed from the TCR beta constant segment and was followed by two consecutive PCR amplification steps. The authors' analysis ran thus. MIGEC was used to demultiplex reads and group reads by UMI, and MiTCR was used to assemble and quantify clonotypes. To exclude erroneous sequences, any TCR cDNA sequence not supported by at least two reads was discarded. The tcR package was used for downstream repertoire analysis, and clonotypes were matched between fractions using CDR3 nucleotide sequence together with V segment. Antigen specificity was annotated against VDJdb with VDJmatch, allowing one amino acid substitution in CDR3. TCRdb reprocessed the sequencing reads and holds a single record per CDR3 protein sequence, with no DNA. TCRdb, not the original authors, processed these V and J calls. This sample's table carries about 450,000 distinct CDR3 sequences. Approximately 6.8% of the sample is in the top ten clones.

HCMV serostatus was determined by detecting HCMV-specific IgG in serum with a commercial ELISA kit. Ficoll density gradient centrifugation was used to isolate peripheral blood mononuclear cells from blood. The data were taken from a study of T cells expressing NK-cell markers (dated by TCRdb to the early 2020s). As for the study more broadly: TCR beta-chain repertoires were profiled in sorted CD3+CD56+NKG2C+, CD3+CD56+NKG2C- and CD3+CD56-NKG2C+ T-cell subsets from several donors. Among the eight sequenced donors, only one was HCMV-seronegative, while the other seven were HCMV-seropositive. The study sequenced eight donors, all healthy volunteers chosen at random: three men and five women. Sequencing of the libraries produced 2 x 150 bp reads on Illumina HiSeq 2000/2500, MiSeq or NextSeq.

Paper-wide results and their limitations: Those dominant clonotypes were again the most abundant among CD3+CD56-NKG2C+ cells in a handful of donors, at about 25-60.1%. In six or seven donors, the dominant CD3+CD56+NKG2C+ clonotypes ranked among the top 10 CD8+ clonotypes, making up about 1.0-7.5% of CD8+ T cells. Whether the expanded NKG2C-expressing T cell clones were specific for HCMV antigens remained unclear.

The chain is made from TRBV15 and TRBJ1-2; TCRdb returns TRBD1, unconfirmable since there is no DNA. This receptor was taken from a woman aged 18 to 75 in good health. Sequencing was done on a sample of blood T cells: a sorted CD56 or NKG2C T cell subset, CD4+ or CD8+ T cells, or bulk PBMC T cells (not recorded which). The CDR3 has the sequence CATSRDDRVPYGYTF.